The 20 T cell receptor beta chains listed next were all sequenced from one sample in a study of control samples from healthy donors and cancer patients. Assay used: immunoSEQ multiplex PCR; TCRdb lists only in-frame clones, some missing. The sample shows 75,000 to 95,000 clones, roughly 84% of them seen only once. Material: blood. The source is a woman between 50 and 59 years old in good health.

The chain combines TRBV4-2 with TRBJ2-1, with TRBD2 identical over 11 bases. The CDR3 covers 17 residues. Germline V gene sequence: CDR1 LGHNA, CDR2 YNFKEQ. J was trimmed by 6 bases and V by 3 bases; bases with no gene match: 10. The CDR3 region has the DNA TGTGCCAGCAGCCAGAACCTCTTTAGCGGGGGGGCCAATGAGCAGTTCTTC. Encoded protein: CASSQNLFSGGANEQFF.

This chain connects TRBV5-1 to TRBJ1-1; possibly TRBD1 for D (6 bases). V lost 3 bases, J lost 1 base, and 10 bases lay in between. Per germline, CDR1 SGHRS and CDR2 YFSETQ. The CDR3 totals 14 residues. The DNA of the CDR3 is TGCGCCAGCAGCTGGGGGCGGGGGAACACTGAAGCTTTCTTT. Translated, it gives CASSWGRGNTEAFF.

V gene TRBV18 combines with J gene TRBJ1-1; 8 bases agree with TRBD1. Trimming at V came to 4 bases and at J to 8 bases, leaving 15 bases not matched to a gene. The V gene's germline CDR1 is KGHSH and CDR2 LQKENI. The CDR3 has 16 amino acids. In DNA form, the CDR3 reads TGTGCCAGCTCACTCACGACAGGGGTTTCAGTAAGGGAAGCTTTCTTT. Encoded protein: CASSLTTGVSVREAFF.

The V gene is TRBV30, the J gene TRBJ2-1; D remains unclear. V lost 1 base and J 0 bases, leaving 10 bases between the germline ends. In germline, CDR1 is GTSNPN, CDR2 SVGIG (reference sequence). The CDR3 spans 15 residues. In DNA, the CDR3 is TGTGCCTGGAGTGGGGCAGGCAGCTCCTACAATGAGCAGTTCTTC. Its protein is CAWSGAGSSYNEQFF. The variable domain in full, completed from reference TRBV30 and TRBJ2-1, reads SQTIHQWPATLVQPVGSPLSLECTVEGTSNPNLYWYRQAAGRGLQLLFYSVGIGQISSEVPQNLSASRPQDRQFILSSKKLLLSDSGFYLCAWSGAGSSYNEQFFGPGTRLTVL.

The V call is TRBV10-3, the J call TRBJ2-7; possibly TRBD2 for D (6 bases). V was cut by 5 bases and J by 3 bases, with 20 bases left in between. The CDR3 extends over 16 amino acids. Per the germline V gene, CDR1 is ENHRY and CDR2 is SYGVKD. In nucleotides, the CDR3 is TGTGCCATCAGTACCCTGGGGGGAAGGATGTTCTACGAGCAGTACTTC. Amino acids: CAISTLGGRMFYEQYF.

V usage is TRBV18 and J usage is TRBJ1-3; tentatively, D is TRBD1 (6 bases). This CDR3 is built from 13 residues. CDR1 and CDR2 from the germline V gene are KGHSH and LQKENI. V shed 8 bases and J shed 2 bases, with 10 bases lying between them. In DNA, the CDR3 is TGTGCCAGCGCAGGGACACCTGGAAACACCATATATTTT. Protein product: CASAGTPGNTIYF.

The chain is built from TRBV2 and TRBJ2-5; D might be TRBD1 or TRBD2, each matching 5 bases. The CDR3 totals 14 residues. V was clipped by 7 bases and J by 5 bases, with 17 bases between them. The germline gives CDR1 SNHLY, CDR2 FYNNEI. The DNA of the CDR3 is TGTGCCAGCAAAAGTACGCTCGGGGCGGAGACCCAGTACTTC. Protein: CASKSTLGAETQYF.

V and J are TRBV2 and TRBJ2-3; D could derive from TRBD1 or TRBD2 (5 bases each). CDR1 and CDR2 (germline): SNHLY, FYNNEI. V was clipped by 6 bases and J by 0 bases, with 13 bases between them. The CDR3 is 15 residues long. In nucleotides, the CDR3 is TGTGCCAGCAGAGGGACGGACTCTAGCACAGATACGCAGTATTTT. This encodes CASRGTDSSTDTQYF.

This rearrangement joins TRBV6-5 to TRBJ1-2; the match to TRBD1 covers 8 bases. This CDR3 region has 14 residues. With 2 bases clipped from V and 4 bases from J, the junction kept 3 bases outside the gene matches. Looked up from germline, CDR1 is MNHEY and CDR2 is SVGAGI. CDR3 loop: CASSYLDRGYGYTF. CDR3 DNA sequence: TGTGCCAGCAGTTACCTAGACAGGGGCTATGGCTACACCTTC.

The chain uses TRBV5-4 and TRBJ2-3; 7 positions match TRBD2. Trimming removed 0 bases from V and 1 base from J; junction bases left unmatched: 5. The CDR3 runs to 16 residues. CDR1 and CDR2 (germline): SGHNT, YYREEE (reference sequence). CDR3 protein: CASSLAGRGGTDTQYF. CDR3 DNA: TGTGCCAGCAGCTTGGCGGGACGGGGGGGCACAGATACGCAGTATTTT.

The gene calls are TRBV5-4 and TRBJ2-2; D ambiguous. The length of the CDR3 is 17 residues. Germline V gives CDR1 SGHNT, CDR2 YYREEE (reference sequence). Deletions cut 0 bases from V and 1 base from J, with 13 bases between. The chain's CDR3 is CASSLATRNLNTGELFF. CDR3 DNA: TGTGCCAGCAGCTTGGCCACAAGAAATCTGAACACCGGGGAGCTGTTTTTT.

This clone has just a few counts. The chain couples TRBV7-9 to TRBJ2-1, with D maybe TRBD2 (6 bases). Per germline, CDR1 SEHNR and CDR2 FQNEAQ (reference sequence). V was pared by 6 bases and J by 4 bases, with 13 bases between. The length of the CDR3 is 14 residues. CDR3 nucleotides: TGTGCCAGCAGTACCGGGACTCATTACAATGAGCAGTTCTTC. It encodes CASSTGTHYNEQFF.

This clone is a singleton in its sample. The CDR3 DNA is TGCGCCAGCAGCCAAGGTGCCCGATTTAGCGGGGAGGTTTACGAGCAGTACTTC. Translating it yields CASSQGARFSGEVYEQYF. This rearrangement joins TRBV4-1 to TRBJ2-7; the match to TRBD2 covers 8 bases. This CDR3 has 18 amino acids. Germline-derived CDR1 and CDR2 are MGHRA and YSYEKL. V gave up 1 base and J gave up 4 bases; unmatched junction bases: 15.

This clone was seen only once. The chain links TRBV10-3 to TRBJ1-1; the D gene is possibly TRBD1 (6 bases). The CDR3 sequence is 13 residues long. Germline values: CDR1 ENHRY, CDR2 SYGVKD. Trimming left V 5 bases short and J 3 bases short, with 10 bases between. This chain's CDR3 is CAISLQGDTEAFF. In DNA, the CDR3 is TGTGCCATCAGTTTACAGGGAGACACTGAAGCTTTCTTT.

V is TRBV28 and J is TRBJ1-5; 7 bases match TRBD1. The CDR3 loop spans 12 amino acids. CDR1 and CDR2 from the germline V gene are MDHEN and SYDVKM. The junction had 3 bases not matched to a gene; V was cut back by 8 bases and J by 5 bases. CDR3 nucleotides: TGTGCCAGCGATACAGGGGATCAGCCCCAGCATTTT. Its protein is CASDTGDQPQHF.

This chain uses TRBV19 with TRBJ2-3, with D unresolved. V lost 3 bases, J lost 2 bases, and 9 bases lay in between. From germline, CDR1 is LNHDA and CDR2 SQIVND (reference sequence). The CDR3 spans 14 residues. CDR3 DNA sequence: TGTGCCAGTAGTATGGCGCGGATCACAGATACGCAGTATTTT. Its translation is CASSMARITDTQYF.

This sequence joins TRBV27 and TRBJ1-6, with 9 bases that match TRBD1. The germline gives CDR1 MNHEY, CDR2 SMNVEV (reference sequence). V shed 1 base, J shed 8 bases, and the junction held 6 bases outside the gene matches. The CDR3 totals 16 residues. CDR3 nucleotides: TGTGCCAGCAGTTTATTCTCGGGACAGGGAGATTCACCCCTCCACTTT. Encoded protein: CASSLFSGQGDSPLHF.

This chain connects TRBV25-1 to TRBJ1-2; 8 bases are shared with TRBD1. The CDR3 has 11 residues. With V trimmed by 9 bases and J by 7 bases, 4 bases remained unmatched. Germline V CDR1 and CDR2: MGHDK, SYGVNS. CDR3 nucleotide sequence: TGTGCCAGTACAGGGGGACGTGGCTACACCTTC. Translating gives CASTGGRGYTF.

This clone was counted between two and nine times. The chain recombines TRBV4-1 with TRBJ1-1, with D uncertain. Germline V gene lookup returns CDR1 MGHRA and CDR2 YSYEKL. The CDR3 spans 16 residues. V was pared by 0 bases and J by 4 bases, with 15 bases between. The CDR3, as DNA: TGCGCCAGCAGCCAAGAAGTATCGGCTAGGAGCACTGAAGCTTTCTTT. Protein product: CASSQEVSARSTEAFF.

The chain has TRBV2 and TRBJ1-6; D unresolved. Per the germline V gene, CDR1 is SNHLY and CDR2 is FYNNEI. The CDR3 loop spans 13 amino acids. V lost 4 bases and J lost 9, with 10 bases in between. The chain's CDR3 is CASSGLSGSPLHF. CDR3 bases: TGTGCCAGCAGTGGACTTAGCGGTTCACCCCTCCACTTT.